This entry features one T cell receptor beta chain sequence. The CDR3 totals 13 residues. Germline CDR1 and CDR2: SGHNT and YYREEE (reference sequence). V lost 4 bases and J lost 3, with 10 bases in between. The sample comes from a study of blood T cell repertoires in COVID-19. Study at large: Sites across the United States, Italy and Spain contributed samples from acute and convalescent COVID-19. From T cells, B-cell-depleted T cells, or PBMCs came the material, which was cDNA or gDNA.

Original analysis: Researchers report that nucleated cell counts were estimated from reference gene primer amplification. Only in-frame clones appear in the TCRdb table, and some are missing; sequencing was by immunoSEQ multiplex PCR. For V, J and clone size, that table is used; D and trimming come from the DNA. The sample carries about 120,000 clones, more than 80% recorded once. The clonotype comes from a human donor in a cohort sampled during active COVID-19. The sequencing input was peripheral blood. V is TRBV5-4 and J is TRBJ1-1; D is unclear. As DNA, the CDR3 is TGTGCCAGCAGCAGCGGTTATCACACTGAAGCTTTCTTT. Translating gives CASSSGYHTEAFF.